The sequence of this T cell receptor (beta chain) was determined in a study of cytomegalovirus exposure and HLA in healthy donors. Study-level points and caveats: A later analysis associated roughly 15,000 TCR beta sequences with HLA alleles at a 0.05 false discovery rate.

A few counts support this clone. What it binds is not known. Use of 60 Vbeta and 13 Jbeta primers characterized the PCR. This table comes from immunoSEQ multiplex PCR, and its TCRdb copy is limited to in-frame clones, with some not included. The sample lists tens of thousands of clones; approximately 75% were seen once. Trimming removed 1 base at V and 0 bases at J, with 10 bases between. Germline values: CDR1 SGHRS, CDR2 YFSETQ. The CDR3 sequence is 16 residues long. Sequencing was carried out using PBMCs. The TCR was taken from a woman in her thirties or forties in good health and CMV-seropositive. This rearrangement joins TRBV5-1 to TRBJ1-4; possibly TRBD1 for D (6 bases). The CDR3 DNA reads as TGCGCCAGCAGCTTGTCGGGGGGCGCAACTAATGAAAAACTGTTTTTT. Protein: CASSLSGGATNEKLFF.